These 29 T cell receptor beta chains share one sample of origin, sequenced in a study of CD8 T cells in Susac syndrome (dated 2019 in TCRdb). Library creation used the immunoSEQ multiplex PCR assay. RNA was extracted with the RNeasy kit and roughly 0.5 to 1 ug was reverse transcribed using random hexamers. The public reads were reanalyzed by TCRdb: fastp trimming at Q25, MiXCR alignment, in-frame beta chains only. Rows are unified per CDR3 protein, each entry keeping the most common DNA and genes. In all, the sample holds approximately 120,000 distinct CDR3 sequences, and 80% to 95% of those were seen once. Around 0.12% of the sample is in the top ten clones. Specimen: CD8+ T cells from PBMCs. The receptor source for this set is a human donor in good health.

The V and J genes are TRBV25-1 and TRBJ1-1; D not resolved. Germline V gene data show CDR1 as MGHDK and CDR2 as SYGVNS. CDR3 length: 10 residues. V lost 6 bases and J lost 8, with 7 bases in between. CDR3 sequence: CASRAGEAFF. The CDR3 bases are TGTGCCAGCAGGGCAGGCGAAGCTTTCTTT. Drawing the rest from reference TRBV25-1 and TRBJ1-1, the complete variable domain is EADIYQTPRYLVIGTGKKITLECSQTMGHDKMYWYQQDPGMELHLIHYSYGVNSTEKGDLSSESTVSRIRTEHFPLTLESARPSHTSQYLCASRAGEAFFGQGTRLTVV.

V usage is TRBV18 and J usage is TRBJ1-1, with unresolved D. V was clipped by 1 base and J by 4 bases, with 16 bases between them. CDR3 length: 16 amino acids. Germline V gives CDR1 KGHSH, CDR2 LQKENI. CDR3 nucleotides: TGTGCCAGCTCACCACGGGCGGCCGGGGAGACCACTGAAGCTTTCTTT. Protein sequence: CASSPRAAGETTEAFF.

The chain's CDR3 is CASAAGLVLFF. Here the CDR3 DNA reads TGCGCCAGCGCCGCCGGACTAGTTCTATTCTTC. This chain joins TRBV5-1 and TRBJ2-1; 7 positions agree with TRBD2. Germline CDR1 is SGHRS and CDR2 is YFSETQ. The V gene end was trimmed by 7 bases and the J gene end by 16 bases; junction bases not matched to a gene: 11. This CDR3 spans 11 amino acids.

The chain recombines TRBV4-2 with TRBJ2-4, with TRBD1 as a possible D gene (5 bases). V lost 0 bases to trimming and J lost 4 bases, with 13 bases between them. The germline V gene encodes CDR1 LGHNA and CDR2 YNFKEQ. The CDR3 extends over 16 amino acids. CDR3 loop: CASSQENAGAKNIQYF. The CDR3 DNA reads TGTGCCAGCAGCCAAGAGAACGCTGGGGCGAAAAACATTCAGTACTTC.

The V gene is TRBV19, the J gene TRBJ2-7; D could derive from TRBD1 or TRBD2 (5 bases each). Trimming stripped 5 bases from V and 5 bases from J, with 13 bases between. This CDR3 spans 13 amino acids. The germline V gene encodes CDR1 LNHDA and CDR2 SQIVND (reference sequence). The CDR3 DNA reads TGTGCCAGTAGTGAGAGACTGGGGGACGAGCAGTACTTC. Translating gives CASSERLGDEQYF.

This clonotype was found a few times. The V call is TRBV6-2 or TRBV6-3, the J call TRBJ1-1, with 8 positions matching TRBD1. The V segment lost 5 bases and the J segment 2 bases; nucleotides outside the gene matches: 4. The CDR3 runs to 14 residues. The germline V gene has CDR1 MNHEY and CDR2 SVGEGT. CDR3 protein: CASSRGQGNTEAFF. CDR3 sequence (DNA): TGTGCCAGCAGTAGAGGACAGGGAAACACTGAAGCTTTCTTT.

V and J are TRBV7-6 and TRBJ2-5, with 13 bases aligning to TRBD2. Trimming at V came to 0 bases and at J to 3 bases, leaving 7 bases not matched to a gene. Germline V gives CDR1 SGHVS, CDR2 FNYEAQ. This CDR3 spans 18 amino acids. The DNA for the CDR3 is TGTGCCAGCAGCTTAGCCGAGACTAGCGGGGGGTATGAAGAGACCCAGTACTTC. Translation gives CASSLAETSGGYEETQYF.

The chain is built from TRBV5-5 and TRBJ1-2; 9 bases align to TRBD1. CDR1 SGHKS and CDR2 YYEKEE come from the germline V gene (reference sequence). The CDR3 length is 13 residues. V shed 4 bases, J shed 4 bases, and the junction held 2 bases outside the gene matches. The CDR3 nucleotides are TGTGCCAGCAGCACAGGGGGCGGCTATGGCTACACCTTC. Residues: CASSTGGGYGYTF. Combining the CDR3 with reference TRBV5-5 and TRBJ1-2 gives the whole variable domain DAGVTQSPTHLIKTRGQQVTLRCSPISGHKSVSWYQQVLGQGPQFIFQYYEKEERGRGNFPDRFSARQFPNYSSELNVNALLLGDSALYLCASSTGGGYGYTFGSGTRLTVV.

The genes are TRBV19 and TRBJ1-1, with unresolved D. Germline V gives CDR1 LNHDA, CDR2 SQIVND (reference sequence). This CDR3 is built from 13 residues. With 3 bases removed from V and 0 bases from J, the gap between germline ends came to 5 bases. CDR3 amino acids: CASSINLNTEAFF. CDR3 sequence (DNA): TGTGCCAGTAGTATTAATCTGAACACTGAAGCTTTCTTT.

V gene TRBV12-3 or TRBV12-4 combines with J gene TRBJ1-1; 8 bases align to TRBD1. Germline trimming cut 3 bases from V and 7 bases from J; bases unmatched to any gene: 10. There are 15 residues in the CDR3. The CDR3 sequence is CASSLGDRRGGEAFF. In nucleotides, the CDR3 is TGTGCCAGCAGTTTGGGGGACAGGCGAGGGGGTGAAGCTTTCTTT.

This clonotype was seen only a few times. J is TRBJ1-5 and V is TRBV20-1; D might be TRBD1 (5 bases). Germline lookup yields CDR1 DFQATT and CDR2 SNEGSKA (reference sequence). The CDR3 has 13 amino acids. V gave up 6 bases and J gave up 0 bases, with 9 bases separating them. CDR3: CSAQGDSNQPQHF. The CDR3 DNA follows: TGCAGTGCCCAGGGTGATAGCAATCAGCCCCAGCATTTT.

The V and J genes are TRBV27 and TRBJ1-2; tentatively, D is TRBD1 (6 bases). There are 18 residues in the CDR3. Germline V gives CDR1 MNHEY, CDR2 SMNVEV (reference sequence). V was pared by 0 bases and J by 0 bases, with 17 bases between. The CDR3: CASSLSKGQPASNYGYTF. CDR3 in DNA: TGTGCCAGCAGTTTATCGAAAGGACAGCCAGCTTCTAACTATGGCTACACCTTC.

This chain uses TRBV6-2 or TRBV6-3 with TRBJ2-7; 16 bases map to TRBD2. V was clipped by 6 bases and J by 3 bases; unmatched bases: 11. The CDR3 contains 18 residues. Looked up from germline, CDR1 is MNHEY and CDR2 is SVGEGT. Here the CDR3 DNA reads TGTGCCAGCAGACCTGAGGGACTAGCGGGAGGGCCTGGCTACGAGCAGTACTTC. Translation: CASRPEGLAGGPGYEQYF.

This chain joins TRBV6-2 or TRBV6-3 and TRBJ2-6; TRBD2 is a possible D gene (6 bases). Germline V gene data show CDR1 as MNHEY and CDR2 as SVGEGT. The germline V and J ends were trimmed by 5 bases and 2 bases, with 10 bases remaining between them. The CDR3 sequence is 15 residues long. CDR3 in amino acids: CASSHGGAGANVLTF. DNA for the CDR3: TGTGCCAGCAGTCACGGCGGGGCTGGGGCCAACGTCCTGACTTTC.

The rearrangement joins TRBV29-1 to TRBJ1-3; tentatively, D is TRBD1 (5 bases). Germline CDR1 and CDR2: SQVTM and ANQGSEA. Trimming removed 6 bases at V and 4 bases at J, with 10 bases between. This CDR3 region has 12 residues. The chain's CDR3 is CSVSNRGNTIYF. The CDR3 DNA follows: TGCAGCGTCTCAAACAGGGGAAACACCATATATTTT. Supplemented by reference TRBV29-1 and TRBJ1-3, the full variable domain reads SAVISQKPSRDICQRGTSLTIQCQVDSQVTMMFWYRQQPGQSLTLIATANQGSEATYESGFVIDKFPISRPNLTFSTLTVSNMSPEDSSIYLCSVSNRGNTIYFGEGSWLTVV.

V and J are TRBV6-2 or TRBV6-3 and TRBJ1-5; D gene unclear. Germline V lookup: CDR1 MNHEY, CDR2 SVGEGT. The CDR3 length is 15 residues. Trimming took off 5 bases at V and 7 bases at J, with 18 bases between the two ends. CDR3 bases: TGTGCCAGCAGTCCACACACCAGCAACGGGCAGCCCCAGCATTTT. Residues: CASSPHTSNGQPQHF.

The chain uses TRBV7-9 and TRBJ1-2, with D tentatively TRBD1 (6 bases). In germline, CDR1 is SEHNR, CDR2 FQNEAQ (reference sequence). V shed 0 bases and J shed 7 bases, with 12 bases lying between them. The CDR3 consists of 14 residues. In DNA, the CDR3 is TGTGCCAGCAGCTTAGCAGGGGGATTCGCTGGCTACACCTTC. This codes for CASSLAGGFAGYTF.

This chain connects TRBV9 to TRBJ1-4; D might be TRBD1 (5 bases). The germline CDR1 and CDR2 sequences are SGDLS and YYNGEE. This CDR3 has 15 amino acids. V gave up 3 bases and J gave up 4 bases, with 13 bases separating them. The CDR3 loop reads CASSAATGFNEKLFF. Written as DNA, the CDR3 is TGTGCCAGCAGCGCCGCAACAGGATTTAATGAAAAACTGTTTTTT.

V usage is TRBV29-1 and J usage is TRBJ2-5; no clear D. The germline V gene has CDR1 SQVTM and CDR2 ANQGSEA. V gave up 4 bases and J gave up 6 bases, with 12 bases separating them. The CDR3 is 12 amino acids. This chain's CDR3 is CSVGQSSKTQYF. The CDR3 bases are TGCAGCGTTGGGCAGAGTTCCAAGACCCAGTACTTC. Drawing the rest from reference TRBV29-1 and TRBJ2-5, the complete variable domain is SAVISQKPSRDICQRGTSLTIQCQVDSQVTMMFWYRQQPGQSLTLIATANQGSEATYESGFVIDKFPISRPNLTFSTLTVSNMSPEDSSIYLCSVGQSSKTQYFGPGTRLLVL.

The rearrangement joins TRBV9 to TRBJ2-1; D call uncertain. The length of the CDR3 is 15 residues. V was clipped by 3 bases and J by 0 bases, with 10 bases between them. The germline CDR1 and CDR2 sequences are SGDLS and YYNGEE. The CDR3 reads CASSEVGASYNEQFF. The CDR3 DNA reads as TGTGCCAGCAGCGAGGTAGGTGCCTCCTACAATGAGCAGTTCTTC.

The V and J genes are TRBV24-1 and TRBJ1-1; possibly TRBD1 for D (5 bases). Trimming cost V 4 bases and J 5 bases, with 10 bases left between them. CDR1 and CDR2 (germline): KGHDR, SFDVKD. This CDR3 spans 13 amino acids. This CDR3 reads CATSDQGSTEAFF. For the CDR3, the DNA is TGTGCCACCAGTGACCAGGGAAGTACTGAAGCTTTCTTT.

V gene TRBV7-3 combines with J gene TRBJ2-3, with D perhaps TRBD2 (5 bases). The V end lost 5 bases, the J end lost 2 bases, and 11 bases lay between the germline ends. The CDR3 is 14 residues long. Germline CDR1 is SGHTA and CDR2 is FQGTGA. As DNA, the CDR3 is TGTGCCAGCAGCCCGCGGGTCCCCACAGATACGCAGTATTTT. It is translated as CASSPRVPTDTQYF. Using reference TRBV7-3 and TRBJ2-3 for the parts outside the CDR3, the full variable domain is GAGVSQTPSNKVTEKGKYVELRCDPISGHTALYWYRQSLGQGPEFLIYFQGTGAADDSGLPNDRFFAVRPEGSVSTLKIQRTERGDSAVYLCASSPRVPTDTQYFGPGTRLTVL.

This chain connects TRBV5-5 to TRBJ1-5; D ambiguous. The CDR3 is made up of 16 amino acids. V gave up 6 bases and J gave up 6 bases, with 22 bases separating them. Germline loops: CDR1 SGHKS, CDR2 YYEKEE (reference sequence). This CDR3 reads CASTLRVGPAAQPQHF. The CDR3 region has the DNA TGTGCCAGCACCTTACGTGTTGGGCCAGCGGCTCAGCCCCAGCATTTT.

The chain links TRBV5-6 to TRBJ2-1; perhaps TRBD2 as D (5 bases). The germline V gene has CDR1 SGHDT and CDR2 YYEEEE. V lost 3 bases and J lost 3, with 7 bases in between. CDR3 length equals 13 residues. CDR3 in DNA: TGTGCCAGCAGCTCCGACTACTACAATGAGCAGTTCTTC. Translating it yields CASSSDYYNEQFF.

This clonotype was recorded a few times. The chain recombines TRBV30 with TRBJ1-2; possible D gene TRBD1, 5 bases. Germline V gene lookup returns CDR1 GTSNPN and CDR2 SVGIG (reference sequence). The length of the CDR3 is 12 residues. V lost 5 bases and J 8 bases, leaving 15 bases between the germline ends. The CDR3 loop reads CAWGAPGQGYTF. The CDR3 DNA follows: TGTGCCTGGGGGGCGCCGGGTCAAGGCTACACCTTC. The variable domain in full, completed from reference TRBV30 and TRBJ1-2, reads SQTIHQWPATLVQPVGSPLSLECTVEGTSNPNLYWYRQAAGRGLQLLFYSVGIGQISSEVPQNLSASRPQDRQFILSSKKLLLSDSGFYLCAWGAPGQGYTFGSGTRLTVV.

CDR3 protein: CASSPLGAPGEQYF. CDR3 DNA: TGTGCCAGCAGTCCCCTAGGGGCCCCCGGGGAGCAGTACTTC. The chain employs TRBV28 and TRBJ2-7, with D possibly TRBD1 on 5 matching bases. V lost 5 bases and J 7 bases, leaving 18 bases between the germline ends. The germline gives CDR1 MDHEN, CDR2 SYDVKM. The CDR3 is 14 amino acids.

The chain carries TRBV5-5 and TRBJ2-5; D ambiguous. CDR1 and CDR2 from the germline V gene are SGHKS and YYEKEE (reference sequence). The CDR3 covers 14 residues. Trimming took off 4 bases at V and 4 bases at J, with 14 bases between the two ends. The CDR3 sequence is CASSPELQRETQYF. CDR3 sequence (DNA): TGTGCCAGCAGCCCCGAATTACAGCGAGAGACCCAGTACTTC.

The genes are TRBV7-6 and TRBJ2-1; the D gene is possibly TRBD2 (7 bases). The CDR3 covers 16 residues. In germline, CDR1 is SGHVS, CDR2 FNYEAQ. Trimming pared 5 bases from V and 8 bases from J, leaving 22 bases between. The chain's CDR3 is CASSPGSGGARDEQFF. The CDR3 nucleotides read TGTGCCAGCAGCCCGGGCAGTGGGGGGGCCCGGGATGAGCAGTTCTTC. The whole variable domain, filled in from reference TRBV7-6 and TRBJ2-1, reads GAGVSQSPRYKVTKRGQDVALRCDPISGHVSLYWYRQALGQGPEFLTYFNYEAQQDKSGLPNDRFSAERPEGSISTLTIQRTEQRDSAMYRCASSPGSGGARDEQFFGPGTRLTVL.

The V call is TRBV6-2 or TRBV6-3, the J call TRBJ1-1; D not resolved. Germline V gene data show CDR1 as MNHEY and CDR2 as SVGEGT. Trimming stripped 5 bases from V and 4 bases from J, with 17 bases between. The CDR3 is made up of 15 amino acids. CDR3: CASSKFKGSGTEAFF. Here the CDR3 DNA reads TGTGCCAGCAGTAAATTCAAAGGGAGCGGCACTGAAGCTTTCTTT.